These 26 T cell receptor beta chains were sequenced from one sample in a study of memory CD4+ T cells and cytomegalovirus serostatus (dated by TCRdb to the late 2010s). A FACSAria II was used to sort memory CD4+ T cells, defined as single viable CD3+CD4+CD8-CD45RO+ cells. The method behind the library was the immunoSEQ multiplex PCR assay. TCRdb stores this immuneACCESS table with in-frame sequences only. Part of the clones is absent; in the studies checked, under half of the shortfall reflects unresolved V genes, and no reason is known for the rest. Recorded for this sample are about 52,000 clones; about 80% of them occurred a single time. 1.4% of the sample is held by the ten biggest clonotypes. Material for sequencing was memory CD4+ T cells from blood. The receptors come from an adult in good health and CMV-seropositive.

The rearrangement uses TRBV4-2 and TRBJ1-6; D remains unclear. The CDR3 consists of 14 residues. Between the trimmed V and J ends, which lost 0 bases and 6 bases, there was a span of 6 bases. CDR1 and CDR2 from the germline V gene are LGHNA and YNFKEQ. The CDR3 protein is CASSQDSPNSPLHF. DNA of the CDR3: TGTGCCAGCAGCCAAGATTCCCCTAATTCACCCCTCCACTTT.

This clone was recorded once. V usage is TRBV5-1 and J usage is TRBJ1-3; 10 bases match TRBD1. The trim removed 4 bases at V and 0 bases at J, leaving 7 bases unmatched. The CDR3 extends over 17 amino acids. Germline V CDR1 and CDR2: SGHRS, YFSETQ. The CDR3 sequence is CASSGGQGSRSGNTIYF. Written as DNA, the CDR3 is TGCGCCAGCAGCGGGGGACAGGGGTCGCGCTCTGGAAACACCATATATTTT.

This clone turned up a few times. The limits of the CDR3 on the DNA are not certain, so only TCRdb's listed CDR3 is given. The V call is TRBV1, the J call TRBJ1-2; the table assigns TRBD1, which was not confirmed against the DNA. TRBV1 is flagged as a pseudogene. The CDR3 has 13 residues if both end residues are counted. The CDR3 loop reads CTFAGGSNYGYTF.

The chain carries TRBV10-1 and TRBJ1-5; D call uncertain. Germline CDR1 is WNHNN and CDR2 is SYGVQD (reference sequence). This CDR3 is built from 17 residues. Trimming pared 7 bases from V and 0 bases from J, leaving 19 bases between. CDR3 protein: CASNSIPETDSNQPQHF. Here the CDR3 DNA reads TGCGCCAGCAATTCAATCCCGGAGACGGATAGCAATCAGCCCCAGCATTTT.

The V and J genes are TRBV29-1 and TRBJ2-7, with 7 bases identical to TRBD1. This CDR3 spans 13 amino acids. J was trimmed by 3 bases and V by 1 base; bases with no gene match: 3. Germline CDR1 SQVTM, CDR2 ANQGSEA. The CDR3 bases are TGCAGCGTTGAAGGGGACAGTCACTACGAGCAGTACTTC. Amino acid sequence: CSVEGDSHYEQYF.

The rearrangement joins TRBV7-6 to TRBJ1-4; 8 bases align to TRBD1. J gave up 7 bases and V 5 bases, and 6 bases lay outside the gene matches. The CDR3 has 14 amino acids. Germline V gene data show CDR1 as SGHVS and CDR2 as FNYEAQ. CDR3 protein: CASSVGQGGEKLFF. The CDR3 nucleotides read TGTGCCAGCAGCGTAGGACAGGGAGGTGAAAAACTGTTTTTT. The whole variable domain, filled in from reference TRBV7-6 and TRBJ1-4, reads GAGVSQSPRYKVTKRGQDVALRCDPISGHVSLYWYRQALGQGPEFLTYFNYEAQQDKSGLPNDRFSAERPEGSISTLTIQRTEQRDSAMYRCASSVGQGGEKLFFGSGTQLSVL.

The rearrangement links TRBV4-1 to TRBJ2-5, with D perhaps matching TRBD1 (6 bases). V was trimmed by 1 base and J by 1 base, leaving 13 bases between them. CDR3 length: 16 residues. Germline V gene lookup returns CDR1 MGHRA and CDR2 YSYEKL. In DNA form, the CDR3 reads TGCGCCAGCAGCCAAGCCTCGGGACACTCCCAAGAGACCCAGTACTTC. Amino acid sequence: CASSQASGHSQETQYF.

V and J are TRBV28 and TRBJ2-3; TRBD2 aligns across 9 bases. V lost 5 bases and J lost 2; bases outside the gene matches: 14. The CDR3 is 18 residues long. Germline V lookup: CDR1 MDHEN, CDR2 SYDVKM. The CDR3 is CASSRFPGLAGPTDTQYF. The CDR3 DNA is TGTGCCAGCAGTCGATTCCCGGGACTAGCCGGACCCACAGATACGCAGTATTTT.

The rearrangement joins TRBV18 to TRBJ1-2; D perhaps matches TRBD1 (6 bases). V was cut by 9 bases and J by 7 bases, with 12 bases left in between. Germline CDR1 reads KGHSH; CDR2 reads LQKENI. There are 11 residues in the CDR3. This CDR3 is CASGDIFGYTF. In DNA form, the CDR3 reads TGTGCCAGTGGGGACATATTTGGCTACACCTTC.

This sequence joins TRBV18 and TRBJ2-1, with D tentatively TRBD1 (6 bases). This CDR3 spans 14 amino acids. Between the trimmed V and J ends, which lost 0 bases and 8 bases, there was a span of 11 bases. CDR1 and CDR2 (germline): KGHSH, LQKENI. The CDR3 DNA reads TGTGCCAGCTCACCACCGGTGGGGGCGGATGAGCAGTTCTTC. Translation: CASSPPVGADEQFF.

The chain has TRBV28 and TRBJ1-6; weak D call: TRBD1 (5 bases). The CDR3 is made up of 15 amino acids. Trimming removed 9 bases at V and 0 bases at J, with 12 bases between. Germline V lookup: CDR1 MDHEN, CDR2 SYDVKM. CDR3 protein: CASGAPSSYNSPLHF. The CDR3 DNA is TGTGCCAGTGGGGCTCCGAGCTCCTATAATTCACCCCTCCACTTT. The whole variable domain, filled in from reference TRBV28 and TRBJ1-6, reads DVKVTQSSRYLVKRTGEKVFLECVQDMDHENMFWYRQDPGLGLRLIYFSYDVKMKEKGDIPEGYSVSREKKERFSLILESASTNQTSMYLCASGAPSSYNSPLHFGNGTRLTVT.

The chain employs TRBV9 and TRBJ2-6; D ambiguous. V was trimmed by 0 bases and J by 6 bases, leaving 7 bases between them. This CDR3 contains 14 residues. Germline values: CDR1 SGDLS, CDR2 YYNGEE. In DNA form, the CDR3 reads TGTGCCAGCAGCGTAGAGCCGTTGGCCAACGTCCTGACTTTC. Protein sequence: CASSVEPLANVLTF. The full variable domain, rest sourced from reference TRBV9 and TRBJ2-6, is DSGVTQTPKHLITATGQRVTLRCSPRSGDLSVYWYQQSLDQGLQFLIQYYNGEERAKGNILERFSAQQFPDLHSELNLSSLELGDSALYFCASSVEPLANVLTFGAGSRLTVL.

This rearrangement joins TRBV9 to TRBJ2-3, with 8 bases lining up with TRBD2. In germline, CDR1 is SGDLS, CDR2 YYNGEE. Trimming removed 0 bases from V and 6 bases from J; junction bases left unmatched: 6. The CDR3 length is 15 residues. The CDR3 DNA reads TGTGCCAGCAGCGTAGGTCTAGCGGGTGAGGATACGCAGTATTTT. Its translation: CASSVGLAGEDTQYF.

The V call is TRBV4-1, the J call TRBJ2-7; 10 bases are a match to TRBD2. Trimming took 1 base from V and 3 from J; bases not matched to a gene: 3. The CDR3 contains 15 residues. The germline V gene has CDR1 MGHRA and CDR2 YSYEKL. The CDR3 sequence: CASSQGIAGGYEQYF. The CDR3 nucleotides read TGCGCCAGCAGCCAAGGGATAGCGGGGGGCTACGAGCAGTACTTC.

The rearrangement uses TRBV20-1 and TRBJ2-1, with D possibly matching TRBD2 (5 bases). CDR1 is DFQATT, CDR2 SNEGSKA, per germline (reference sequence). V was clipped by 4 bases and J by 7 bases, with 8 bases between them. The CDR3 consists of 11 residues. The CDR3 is CSAITGNEQFF. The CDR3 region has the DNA TGCAGTGCTATCACGGGGAATGAGCAGTTCTTC.

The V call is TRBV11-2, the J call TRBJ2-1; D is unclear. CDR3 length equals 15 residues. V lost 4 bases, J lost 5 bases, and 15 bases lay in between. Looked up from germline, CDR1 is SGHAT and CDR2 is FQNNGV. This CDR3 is CASSSLSRYNNEQFF. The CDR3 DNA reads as TGTGCCAGCAGCTCCCTCTCACGGTACAACAATGAGCAGTTCTTC.

CDR3: CASSREPDTQYF. In nucleotides, the CDR3 is TGTGCCAGCAGCAGGGAGCCAGATACGCAGTATTTT. The V gene is TRBV2, the J gene TRBJ2-3; D possibly uses TRBD1 or TRBD2 (5 bases each). The CDR3 has 12 amino acids. Trimming removed 6 bases at V and 4 bases at J, with 8 bases between. Germline V CDR1 and CDR2: SNHLY, FYNNEI.

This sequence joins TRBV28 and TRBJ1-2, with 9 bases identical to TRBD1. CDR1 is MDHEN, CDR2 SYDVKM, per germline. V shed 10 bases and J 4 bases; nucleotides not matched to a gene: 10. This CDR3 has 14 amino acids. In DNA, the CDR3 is TGTGCCATCCGGGGACAGGGACGAGGCTATGGCTACACCTTC. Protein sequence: CAIRGQGRGYGYTF.

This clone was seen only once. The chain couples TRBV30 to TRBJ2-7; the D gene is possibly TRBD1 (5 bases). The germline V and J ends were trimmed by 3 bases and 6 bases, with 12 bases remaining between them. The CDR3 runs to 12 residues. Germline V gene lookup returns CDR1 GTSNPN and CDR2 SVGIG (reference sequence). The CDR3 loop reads CAWRGPWGEQYF. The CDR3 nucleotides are TGTGCCTGGAGGGGGCCCTGGGGCGAGCAGTACTTC.

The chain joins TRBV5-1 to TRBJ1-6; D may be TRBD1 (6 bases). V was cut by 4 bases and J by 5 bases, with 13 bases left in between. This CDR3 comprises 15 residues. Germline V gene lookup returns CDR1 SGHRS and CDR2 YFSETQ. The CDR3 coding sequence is TGCGCCAGCAGCCGGACAGCACCCAATAATTCACCCCTCCACTTT. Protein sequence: CASSRTAPNNSPLHF.

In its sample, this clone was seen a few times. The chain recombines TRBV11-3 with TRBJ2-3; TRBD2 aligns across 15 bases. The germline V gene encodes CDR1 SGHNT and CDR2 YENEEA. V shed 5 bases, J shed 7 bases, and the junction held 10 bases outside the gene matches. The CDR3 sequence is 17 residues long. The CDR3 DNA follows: TGTGCCAGCAGCCGACGGACTAGCGGGGGGGGCACGAATACGCAGTATTTT. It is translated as CASSRRTSGGGTNTQYF.

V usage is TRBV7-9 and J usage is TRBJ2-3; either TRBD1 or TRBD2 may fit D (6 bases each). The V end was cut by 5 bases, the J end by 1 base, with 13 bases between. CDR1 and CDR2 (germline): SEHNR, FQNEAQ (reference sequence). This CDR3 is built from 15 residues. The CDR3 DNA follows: TGTGCCAGCAGCGCGGGACAAAAGGGCACAGATACGCAGTATTTT. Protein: CASSAGQKGTDTQYF.

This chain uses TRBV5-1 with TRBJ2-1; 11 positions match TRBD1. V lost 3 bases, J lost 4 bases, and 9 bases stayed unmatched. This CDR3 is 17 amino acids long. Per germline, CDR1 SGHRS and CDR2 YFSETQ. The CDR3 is CASSWTGGEGHYNEQFF. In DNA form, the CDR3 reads TGCGCCAGCAGCTGGACAGGGGGCGAGGGGCATTACAATGAGCAGTTCTTC.

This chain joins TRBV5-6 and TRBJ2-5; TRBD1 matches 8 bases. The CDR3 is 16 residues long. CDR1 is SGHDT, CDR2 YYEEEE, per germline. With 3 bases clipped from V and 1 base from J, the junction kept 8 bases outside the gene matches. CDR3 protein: CASSWKTGALQETQYF. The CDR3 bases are TGTGCCAGCAGCTGGAAGACAGGGGCCCTCCAAGAGACCCAGTACTTC.

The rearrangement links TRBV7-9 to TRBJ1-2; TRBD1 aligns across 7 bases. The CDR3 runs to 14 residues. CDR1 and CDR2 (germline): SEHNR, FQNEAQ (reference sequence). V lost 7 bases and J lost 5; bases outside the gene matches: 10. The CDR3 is CASNPPDRSYGYTF. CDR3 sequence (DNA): TGTGCCAGCAACCCCCCGGACAGGTCTTATGGCTACACCTTC.

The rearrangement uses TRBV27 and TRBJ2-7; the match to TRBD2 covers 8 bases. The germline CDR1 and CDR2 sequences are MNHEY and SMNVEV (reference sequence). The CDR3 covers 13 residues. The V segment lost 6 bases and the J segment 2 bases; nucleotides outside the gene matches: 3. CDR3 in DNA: TGTGCCAGCAGCCTGGGACTAGCCTACGAGCAGTACTTC. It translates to CASSLGLAYEQYF.